This T cell receptor (beta chain) was identified during a study of cytomegalovirus exposure and HLA in healthy donors. Study-level background: Falling in the Caucasian-associated ancestry cluster were approximately 84% of about 400 genotyped donors. Study-level results: An analysis was carried out later, and it reportedly showed fewer N-insertions in an Asian-associated ancestry cluster than the approximately 710-donor mean. Later analysis identified 16,951 TCR beta sequences associated with HLA alleles, using a false discovery rate threshold of 0.05.

The PCR was carried out with 60 Vbeta primers and 13 Jbeta primers. The repertoire was sequenced with immunoSEQ multiplex PCR; TCRdb's copy has only in-frame clones and lacks some. The data show under 150,000 clones, 70% to 85% seen once. The CDR3 has 14 amino acids. CDR1 LNHDA and CDR2 SQIVND come from the germline V gene (reference sequence). Trimming took 0 bases from V and 4 from J, leaving 8 bases between them. Points on this clone: Its antigen is as yet unknown.

The receptor was isolated from a boy between 2 and 10 years old in good health and CMV-seronegative. The rearrangement uses TRBV19 and TRBJ2-3; TRBD2 might be the D (5 bases). Sample: PBMCs. This CDR3 reads CASSIDPGADTQYF. The CDR3 DNA follows: TGTGCCAGTAGTATAGATCCCGGGGCAGATACGCAGTATTTT.